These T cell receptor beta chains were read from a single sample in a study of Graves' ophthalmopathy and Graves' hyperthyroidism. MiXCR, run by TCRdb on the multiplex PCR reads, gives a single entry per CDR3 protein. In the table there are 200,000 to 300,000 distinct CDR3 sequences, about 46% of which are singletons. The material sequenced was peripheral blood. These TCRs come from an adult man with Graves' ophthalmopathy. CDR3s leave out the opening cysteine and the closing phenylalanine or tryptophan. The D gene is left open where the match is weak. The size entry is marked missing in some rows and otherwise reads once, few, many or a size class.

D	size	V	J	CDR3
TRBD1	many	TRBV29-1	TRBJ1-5	SVTQGNQPQH
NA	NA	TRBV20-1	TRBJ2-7	SVGRGPTYEQY
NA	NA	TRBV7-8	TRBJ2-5	ASSQGASPFETQY
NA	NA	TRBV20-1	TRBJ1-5	SARDRASFQPQH
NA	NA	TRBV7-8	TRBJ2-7	ASSLGWLANEQY
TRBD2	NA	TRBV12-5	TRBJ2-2	ASGSPLLAGGPDTGELF
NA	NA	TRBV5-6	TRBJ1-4	ASKQGGPATNEKLF
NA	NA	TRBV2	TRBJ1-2	ASRGRYRVGGYT
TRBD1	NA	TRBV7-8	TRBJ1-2	ASRYPGQDYGYT
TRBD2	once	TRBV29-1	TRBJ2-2	SVDSSGSNTGELF
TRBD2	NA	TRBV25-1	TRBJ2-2	ASLAVVAGVRTGELF
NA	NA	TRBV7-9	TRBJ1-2	ASSYGDGRDNLWGYT
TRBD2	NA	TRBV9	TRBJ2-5	ASSAPGRGGRQETQY
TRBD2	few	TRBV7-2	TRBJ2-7	ASSLGLASEQY
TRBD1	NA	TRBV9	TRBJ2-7	ASSSRGPSYEQY
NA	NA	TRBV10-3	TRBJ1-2	AISESLRASSYGYT
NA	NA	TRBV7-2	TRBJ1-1	ASSLGGRGWDTEAF
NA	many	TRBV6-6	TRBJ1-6	ASSYLHSPLH
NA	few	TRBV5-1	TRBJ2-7	ASSNETSYEQY
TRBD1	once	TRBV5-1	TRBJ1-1	ASSGGTEAF
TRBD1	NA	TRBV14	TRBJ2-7	ASSQGGGTGLPWVPYEQY
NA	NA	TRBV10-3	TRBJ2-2	ASGYRVGTGELF
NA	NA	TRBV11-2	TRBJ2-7	ASSPTGRSYEQY
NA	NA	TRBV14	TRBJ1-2	ASSQGYRYGYT
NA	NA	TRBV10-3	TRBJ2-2	AIRSTGLRLIGELF
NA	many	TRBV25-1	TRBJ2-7	ATQRGTDEQY
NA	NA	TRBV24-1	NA	ATSEDRDSIDEQF
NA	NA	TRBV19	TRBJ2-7	ASSQVGSSYEQY
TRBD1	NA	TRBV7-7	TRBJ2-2	ASSHGTGLEDTGELF
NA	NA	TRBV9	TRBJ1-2	ASSTPYSVGYT
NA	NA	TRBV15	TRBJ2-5	ATSRDQRFQGTQY
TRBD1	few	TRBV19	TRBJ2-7	ASSPDRGWREQY
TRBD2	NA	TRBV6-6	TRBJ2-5	ASSLGGEGNQETQY
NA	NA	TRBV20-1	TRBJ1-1	SVTPSPGDTEAF
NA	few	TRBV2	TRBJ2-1	ASRVMTSPYNEQF
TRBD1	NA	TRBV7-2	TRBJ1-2	ASSAGTGGLYGYT
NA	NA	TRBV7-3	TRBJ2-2	ASSMTGTGELF
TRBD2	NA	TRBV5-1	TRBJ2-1	ASFRGTSGMGYNEQF
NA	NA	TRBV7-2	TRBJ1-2	ASSQEQGSYGYT
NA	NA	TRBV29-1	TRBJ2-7	SARAGQGTSYEQY
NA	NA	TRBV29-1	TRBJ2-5	SVEKPAGEETQY
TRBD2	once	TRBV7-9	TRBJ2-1	ASSLGLAGDTQF
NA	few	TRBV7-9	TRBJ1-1	ASRLGQGPNTEAF
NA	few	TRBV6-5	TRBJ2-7	ASSYTGNEQY
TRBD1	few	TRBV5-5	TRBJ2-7	ASRLSGGSSYEQY
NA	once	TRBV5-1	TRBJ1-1	ASSLIPLQSATEAF
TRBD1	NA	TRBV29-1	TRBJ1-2	SIPGTDYGYT
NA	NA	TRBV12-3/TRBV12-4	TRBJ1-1	ASSSRVKANTEAF